This T cell receptor beta chain was sequenced during a study of CD8 T cells in Susac syndrome. Random-hexamer reverse transcription was applied to roughly 0.5 to 1 ug RNA. TCRdb reprocessed the immunoSEQ multiplex PCR reads with MiXCR, giving one entry per CDR3 protein. Of under 550,000 distinct CDR3 sequences in the sample, roughly 85% are singletons; the top ten hold approximately 0.12%. V gave up 5 bases and J gave up 12 bases, with 11 bases separating them. In germline, CDR1 is MNHEY, CDR2 SVGAGI. This CDR3 contains 11 residues. The source material was CD8+ T cells from PBMCs. The chain employs TRBV6-5 and TRBJ1-5; possible D gene TRBD1, 5 bases. The sequence came from a human donor with multiple sclerosis. The CDR3 loop is CASSTGTGQHF. The CDR3 region has the DNA TGTGCCAGCAGTACAGGCACCGGCCAGCATTTT.